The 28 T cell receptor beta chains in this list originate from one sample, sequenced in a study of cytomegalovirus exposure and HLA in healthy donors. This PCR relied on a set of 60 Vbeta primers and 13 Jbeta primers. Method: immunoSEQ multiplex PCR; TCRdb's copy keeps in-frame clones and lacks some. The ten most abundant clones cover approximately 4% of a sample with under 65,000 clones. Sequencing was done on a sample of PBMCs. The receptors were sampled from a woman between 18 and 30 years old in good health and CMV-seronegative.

CDR3 protein: CSVGRGTANTEAFF. Written as DNA, the CDR3 is TGCAGCGTTGGCCGCGGGACGGCGAACACTGAAGCTTTCTTT. The chain uses TRBV29-1 and TRBJ1-1; tentative D call: TRBD1 (5 bases). Trimming shortened V by 4 bases and J by 1 base, and 13 bases separated the two germline ends. The CDR3 loop spans 14 amino acids. Germline values: CDR1 SQVTM, CDR2 ANQGSEA.

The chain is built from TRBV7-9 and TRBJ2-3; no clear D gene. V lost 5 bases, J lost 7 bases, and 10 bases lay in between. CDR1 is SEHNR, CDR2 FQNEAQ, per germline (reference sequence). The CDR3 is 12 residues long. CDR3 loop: CASSPLEYTQYF. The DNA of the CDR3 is TGTGCCAGCAGCCCCTTAGAGTATACGCAGTATTTT.

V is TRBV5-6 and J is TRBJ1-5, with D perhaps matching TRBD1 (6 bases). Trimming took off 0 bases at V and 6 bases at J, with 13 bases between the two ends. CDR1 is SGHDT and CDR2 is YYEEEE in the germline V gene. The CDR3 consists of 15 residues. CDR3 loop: CASSLGAGDGQPQHF. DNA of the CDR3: TGTGCCAGCAGCTTGGGGGCAGGGGACGGTCAGCCCCAGCATTTT.

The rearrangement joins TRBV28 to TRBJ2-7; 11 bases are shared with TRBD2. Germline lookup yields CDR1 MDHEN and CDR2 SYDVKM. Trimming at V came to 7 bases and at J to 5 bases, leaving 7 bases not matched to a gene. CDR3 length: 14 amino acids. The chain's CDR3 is CASTRTSGRNEQYF. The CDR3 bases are TGTGCCAGCACCCGCACTAGCGGGAGAAACGAGCAGTACTTC.

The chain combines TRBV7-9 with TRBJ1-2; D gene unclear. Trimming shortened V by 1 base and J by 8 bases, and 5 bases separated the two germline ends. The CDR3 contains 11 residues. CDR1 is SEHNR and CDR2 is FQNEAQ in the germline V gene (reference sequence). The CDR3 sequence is CASSLGQGYTF. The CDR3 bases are TGTGCCAGCAGCTTAGGGCAGGGCTACACCTTC.

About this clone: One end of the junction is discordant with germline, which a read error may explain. The CDR3 sequence: CASSPGPTTDKQYF. The CDR3, as DNA: TGCGCCAGCAGCCCTGGGCCTACCACAGATAAGCAGTATTTT. The V call is TRBV5-1, the J call TRBJ2-3; D is uncertain. CDR3 size: 14 residues. Germline V gives CDR1 SGHRS, CDR2 YFSETQ.

The CDR3 region has the DNA TGCGCCAGCAGCTTGGTGGCGACAGGGGACTGGGAGCAGTTCTTC. This gives the protein CASSLVATGDWEQFF. This chain uses TRBV5-1 with TRBJ2-1, with 8 bases that match TRBD1. V lost 0 bases to trimming and J lost 10 bases; unmatched junction nucleotides: 9. CDR1 SGHRS and CDR2 YFSETQ come from the germline V gene. CDR3 length: 15 residues.

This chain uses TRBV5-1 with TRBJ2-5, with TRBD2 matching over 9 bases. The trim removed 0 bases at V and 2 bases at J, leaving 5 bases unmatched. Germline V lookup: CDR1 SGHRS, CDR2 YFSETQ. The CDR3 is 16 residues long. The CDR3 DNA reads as TGCGCCAGCAGCTTGGGGGGTGGACTAGCGCAAGAGACCCAGTACTTC. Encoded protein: CASSLGGGLAQETQYF.

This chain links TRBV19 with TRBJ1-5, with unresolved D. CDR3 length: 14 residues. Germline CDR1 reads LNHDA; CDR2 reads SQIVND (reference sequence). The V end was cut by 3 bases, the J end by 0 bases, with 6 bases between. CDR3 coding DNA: TGTGCCAGTAGTATTTTAGATAGCAATCAGCCCCAGCATTTT. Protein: CASSILDSNQPQHF. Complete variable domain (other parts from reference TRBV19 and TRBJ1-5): DGGITQSPKYLFRKEGQNVTLSCEQNLNHDAMYWYRQDPGQGLRLIYYSQIVNDFQKGDIAEGYSVSREKKESFPLTVTSAQKNPTAFYLCASSILDSNQPQHFGDGTRLSIL.

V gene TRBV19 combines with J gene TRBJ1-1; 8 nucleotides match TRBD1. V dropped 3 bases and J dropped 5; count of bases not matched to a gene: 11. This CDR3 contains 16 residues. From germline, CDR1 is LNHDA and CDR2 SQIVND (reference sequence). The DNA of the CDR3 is TGTGCCAGTAGTATGCTCCAGGGGGCGCGGGGGACTGAAGCTTTCTTT. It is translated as CASSMLQGARGTEAFF.

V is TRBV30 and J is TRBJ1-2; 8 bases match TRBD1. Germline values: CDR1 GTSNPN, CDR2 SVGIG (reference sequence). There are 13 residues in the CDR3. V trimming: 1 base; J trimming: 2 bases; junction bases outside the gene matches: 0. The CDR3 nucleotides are TGTGCCTGGAGTGCAGGGGGCAACTATGGCTACACCTTC. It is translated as CAWSAGGNYGYTF.

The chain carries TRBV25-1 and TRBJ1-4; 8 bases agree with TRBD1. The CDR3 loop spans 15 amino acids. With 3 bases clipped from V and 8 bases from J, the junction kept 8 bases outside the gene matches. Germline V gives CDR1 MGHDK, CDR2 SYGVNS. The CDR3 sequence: CASSDIRGHTEKLFF. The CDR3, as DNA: TGTGCCAGCAGTGACATCAGGGGGCATACAGAAAAACTGTTTTTT.

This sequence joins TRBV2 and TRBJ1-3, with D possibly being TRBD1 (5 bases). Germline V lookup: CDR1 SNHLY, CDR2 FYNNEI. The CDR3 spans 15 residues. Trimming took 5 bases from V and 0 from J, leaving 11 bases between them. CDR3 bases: TGTGCCAGCAGTAACACCGGGGGCTCTGGAAACACCATATATTTT. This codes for CASSNTGGSGNTIYF.

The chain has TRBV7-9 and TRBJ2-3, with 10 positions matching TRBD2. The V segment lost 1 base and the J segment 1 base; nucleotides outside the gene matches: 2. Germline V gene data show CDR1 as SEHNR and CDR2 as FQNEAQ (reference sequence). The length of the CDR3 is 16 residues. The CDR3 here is CASSLGAGGGTDTQYF. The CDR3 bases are TGTGCCAGCAGCTTAGGAGCGGGGGGGGGCACAGATACGCAGTATTTT.

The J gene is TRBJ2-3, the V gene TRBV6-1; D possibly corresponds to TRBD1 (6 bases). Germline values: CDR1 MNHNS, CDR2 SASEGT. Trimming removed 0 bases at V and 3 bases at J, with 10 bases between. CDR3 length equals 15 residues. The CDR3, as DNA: TGTGCCAGCAGTGAAGCGGGACATTTAACAGATACGCAGTATTTT. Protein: CASSEAGHLTDTQYF.

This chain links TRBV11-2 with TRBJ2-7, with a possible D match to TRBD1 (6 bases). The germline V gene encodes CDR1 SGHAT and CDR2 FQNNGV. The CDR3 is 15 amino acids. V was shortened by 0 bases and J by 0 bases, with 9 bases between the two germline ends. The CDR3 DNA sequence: TGTGCCAGCAGCTTAGAGGACAGTCCCTCCTACGAGCAGTACTTC. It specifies CASSLEDSPSYEQYF.

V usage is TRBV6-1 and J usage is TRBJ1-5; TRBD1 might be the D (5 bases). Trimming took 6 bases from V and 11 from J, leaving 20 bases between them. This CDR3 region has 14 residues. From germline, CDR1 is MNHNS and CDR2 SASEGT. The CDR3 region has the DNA TGTGCCAGCAGGGCCGATCTCGTGGTCAGGGCCCAGCATTTT. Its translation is CASRADLVVRAQHF.

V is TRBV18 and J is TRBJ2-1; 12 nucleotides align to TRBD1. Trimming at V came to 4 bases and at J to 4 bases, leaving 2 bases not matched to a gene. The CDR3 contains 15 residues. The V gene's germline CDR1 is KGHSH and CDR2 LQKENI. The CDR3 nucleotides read TGTGCCAGCTCACTGGGACAGGGGGCTTACAATGAGCAGTTCTTC. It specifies CASSLGQGAYNEQFF.

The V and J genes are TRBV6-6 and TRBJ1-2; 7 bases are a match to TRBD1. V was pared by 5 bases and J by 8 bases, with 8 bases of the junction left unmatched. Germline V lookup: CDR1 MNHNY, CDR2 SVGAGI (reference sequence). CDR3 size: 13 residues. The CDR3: CASSRQGPWGYTF. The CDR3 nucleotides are TGTGCCAGCAGTCGACAGGGCCCCTGGGGCTACACCTTC.

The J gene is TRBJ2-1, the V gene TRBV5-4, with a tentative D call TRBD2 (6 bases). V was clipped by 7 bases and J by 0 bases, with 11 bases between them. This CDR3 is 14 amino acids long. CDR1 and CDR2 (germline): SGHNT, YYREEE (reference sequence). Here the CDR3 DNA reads TGTGCCAGCTCCTCCGGGGGCTCCTACAATGAGCAGTTCTTC. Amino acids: CASSSGGSYNEQFF. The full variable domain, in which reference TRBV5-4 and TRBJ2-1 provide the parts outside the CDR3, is ETGVTQSPTHLIKTRGQQVTLRCSSQSGHNTVSWYQQALGQGPQFIFQYYREEENGRGNFPPRFSGLQFPNYSSELNVNALELDDSALYLCASSSGGSYNEQFFGPGTRLTVL.

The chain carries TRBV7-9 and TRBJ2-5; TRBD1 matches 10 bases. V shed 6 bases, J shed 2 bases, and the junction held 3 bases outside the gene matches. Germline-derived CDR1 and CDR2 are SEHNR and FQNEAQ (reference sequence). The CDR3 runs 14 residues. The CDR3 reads CASSRTGGQETQYF. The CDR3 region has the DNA TGTGCCAGCAGTCGGACAGGGGGGCAAGAGACCCAGTACTTC.

CDR3 residues: CASSPRGTSIAETQYF. CDR3 bases: TGTGCCAGCAGCCCCCGGGGTACGAGTATTGCGGAGACCCAGTACTTC. This chain uses TRBV9 with TRBJ2-5; TRBD2 is a possible D gene (5 bases). CDR3 length: 16 amino acids. Germline CDR1 is SGDLS and CDR2 is YYNGEE. V was clipped by 4 bases and J by 5 bases, with 21 bases between them.

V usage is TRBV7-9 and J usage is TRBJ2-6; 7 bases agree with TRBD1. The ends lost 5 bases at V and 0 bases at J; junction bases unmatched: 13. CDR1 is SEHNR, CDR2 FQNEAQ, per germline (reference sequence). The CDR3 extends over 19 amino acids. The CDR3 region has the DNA TGTGCCAGCAGCCTTTTTATGGGACAGACCATCTCTGGGGCCAACGTCCTGACTTTC. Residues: CASSLFMGQTISGANVLTF.

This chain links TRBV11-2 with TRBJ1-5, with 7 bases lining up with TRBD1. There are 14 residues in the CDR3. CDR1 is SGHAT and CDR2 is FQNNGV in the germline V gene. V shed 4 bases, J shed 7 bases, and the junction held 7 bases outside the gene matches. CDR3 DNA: TGTGCCAGCAGCTCTTCAGGGGGAGGACAGCCCCAGCATTTT. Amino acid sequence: CASSSSGGGQPQHF.

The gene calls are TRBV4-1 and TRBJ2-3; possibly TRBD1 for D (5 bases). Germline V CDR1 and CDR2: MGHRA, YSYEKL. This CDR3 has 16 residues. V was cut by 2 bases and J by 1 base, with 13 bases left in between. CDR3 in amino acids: CASSQSPTGRTDTQYF. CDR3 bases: TGCGCCAGCAGCCAATCCCCCACAGGCCGCACAGATACGCAGTATTTT.

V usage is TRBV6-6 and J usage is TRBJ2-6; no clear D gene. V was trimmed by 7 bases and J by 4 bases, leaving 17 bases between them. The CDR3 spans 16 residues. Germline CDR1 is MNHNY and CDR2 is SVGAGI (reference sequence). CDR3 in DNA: TGTGCCAGCATCAACGAGACACCCAGCGGGGCCAACGTCCTGACTTTC. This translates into CASINETPSGANVLTF.

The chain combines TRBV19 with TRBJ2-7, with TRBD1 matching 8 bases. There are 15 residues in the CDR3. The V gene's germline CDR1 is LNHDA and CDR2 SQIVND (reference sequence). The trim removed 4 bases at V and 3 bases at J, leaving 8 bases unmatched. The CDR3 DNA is TGTGCCAGTAGTACCTCCGCGGGGACAGGCTACGAGCAGTACTTC. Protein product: CASSTSAGTGYEQYF.

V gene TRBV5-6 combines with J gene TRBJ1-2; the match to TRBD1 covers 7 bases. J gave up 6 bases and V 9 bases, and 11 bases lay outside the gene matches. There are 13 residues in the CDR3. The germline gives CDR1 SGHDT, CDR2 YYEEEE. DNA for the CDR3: TGTGCCACCCAGTTTAGGGGGACAGATGGCTACACCTTC. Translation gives CATQFRGTDGYTF.